One and the same sample provided the 10 T cell receptor beta chains below, sequenced in a study of Ad26.COV2.S vaccination and SARS-CoV-2 variants. Repertoires were generated with immunoSEQ multiplex PCR, while TCRdb's copy carries only in-frame clones and drops some. The sample includes around 300,000 clones, around 89% of them seen just once. The treatment was: roughly 20 received Ad26.COV2.S at low or high dose, single or two shots; a few received placebo; per-sample allocation not given. Sampling happened 63 days after the first vaccine or placebo injection. The source was peripheral blood, collected in a trial of Ad26.COV2.S vaccine versus placebo. These receptors all come from a person between 18 and 65 years old who received the Ad26.COV2.S COVID-19 vaccine or a placebo.

The chain carries TRBV6-5 and TRBJ1-5, with D tentatively TRBD1 (5 bases). The ends were cut back, 6 bases at V and 0 bases at J, with 12 bases in the middle. The germline V gene has CDR1 MNHEY and CDR2 SVGAGI. This CDR3 has 15 amino acids. CDR3 amino acids: CASRANGGSNQPQHF. The CDR3 region has the DNA TGTGCCAGCAGGGCAAATGGGGGTAGCAATCAGCCCCAGCATTTT.

The chain links TRBV7-9 to TRBJ2-2; 10 positions agree with TRBD1. Germline loops: CDR1 SEHNR, CDR2 FQNEAQ (reference sequence). This CDR3 comprises 15 residues. Losses at the gene ends were 5 bases for V and 5 bases for J; bases not matched to a gene: 5. The CDR3 sequence: CASSIRTGGTGELFF. The CDR3, as DNA: TGTGCCAGCAGCATTCGGACAGGGGGGACCGGGGAGCTGTTTTTT.

The chain carries TRBV9 and TRBJ1-1; a weak D match, TRBD1 (5 bases). With 4 bases removed from V and 1 base from J, the gap between germline ends came to 8 bases. Per the germline V gene, CDR1 is SGDLS and CDR2 is YYNGEE. The CDR3 spans 13 residues. The CDR3 DNA reads as TGTGCCAGCAGCCGAGGGGCGAACACTGAAGCTTTCTTT. Residues: CASSRGANTEAFF.

This sequence joins TRBV7-9 and TRBJ2-1, with D unresolved. Germline V gene sequence: CDR1 SEHNR, CDR2 FQNEAQ (reference sequence). V shed 6 bases and J shed 0 bases, with 12 bases lying between them. The CDR3 length is 15 residues. CDR3 in DNA: TGTGCCAGCAGAACCTTGGAAAGCTCCTACAATGAGCAGTTCTTC. The encoded protein is CASRTLESSYNEQFF. Filled out from reference TRBV7-9 and TRBJ2-1, the complete variable domain reads DTGVSQNPRHKITKRGQNVTFRCDPISEHNRLYWYRQTLGQGPEFLTYFQNEAQLEKSRLLSDRFSAERPKGSFSTLEIQRTEQGDSAMYLCASRTLESSYNEQFFGPGTRLTVL.

This chain links TRBV24-1 with TRBJ2-3; no firm D call. The CDR3 extends over 15 amino acids. V was cut by 4 bases and J by 0 bases, with 10 bases left in between. Germline V lookup: CDR1 KGHDR, CDR2 SFDVKD. The CDR3 coding sequence is TGTGCCACCAGTGACGTCGGTCGTAGCACAGATACGCAGTATTTT. Translating gives CATSDVGRSTDTQYF.

This clone has just a few counts. The chain recombines TRBV13 with TRBJ2-5, with no clear D. The CDR3 sequence is 12 residues long. Trimming took 2 bases from V and 5 from J, leaving 6 bases between them. CDR1 is PRHDT and CDR2 is FYEKMQ in the germline V gene (reference sequence). Here the CDR3 DNA reads TGTGCCAGCAGCTTAATCAGGGAGACCCAGTACTTC. Encoded protein: CASSLIRETQYF.

The V gene is TRBV2, the J gene TRBJ1-1; TRBD1 matches 9 bases. Trimming took 3 bases from V and 2 from J; bases not matched to a gene: 13. CDR1 and CDR2 (germline): SNHLY, FYNNEI. The length of the CDR3 is 18 residues. The CDR3 sequence: CASSDHGDRGIGNTEAFF. The CDR3 bases are TGTGCCAGCAGTGACCATGGAGACAGGGGGATAGGAAACACTGAAGCTTTCTTT.

V usage is TRBV29-1 and J usage is TRBJ2-1; D is unresolved. This CDR3 is 10 amino acids long. Trimming shortened V by 4 bases and J by 8 bases, and 6 bases separated the two germline ends. Germline V gives CDR1 SQVTM, CDR2 ANQGSEA. The CDR3 DNA reads TGCAGCGTTGGAAACGATGAGCAGTTCTTC. It codes for CSVGNDEQFF.

This clone showed up just a few times. The rearrangement joins TRBV29-1 to TRBJ2-1; 9 bases fit TRBD2. The germline CDR1 and CDR2 sequences are SQVTM and ANQGSEA. This CDR3 has 16 residues. Trimming cost V 5 bases and J 1 base; bases outside gene matches: 9. In DNA form, the CDR3 reads TGCAGCGTTTCAAGGCGGGAGGGCCCGTCCTACAATGAGCAGTTCTTC. This codes for CSVSRREGPSYNEQFF.

Only one count was recorded for this clone. The gene calls are TRBV7-9 and TRBJ2-3; no clear D gene. This CDR3 has 14 amino acids. Germline lookup yields CDR1 SEHNR and CDR2 FQNEAQ (reference sequence). Trimming stripped 5 bases from V and 2 bases from J, with 11 bases between. The CDR3 region is CASSLVFSTDTQYF. CDR3 sequence (DNA): TGTGCCAGCAGCCTAGTATTCTCCACAGATACGCAGTATTTT. Drawing the rest from reference TRBV7-9 and TRBJ2-3, the complete variable domain is DTGVSQNPRHKITKRGQNVTFRCDPISEHNRLYWYRQTLGQGPEFLTYFQNEAQLEKSRLLSDRFSAERPKGSFSTLEIQRTEQGDSAMYLCASSLVFSTDTQYFGPGTRLTVL.